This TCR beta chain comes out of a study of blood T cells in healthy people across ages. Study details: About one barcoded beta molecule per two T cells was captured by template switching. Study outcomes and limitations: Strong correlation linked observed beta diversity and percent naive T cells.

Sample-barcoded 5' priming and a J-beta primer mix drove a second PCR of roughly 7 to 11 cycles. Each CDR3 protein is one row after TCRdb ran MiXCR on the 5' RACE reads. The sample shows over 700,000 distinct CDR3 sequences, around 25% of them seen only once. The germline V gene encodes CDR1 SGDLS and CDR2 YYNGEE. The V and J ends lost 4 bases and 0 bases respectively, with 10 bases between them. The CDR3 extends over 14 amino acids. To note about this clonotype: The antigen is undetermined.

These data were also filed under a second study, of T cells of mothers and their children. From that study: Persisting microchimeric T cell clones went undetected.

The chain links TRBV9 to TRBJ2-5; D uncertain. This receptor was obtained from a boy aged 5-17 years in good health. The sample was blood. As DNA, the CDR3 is TGTGCCAGCAGCCCCAGGCTGTACCAAGAGACCCAGTACTTC. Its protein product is CASSPRLYQETQYF.